This T cell receptor beta chain stems from a study of CD4 T cells in relation to SARS-CoV-2 and coronaviruses. The wider study: The negative reference was HIV-1 Nef peptide pool or peptide-free culture.

The germline V and J ends were trimmed by 3 bases and 8 bases, with 20 bases remaining between them. This CDR3 region has 15 residues. Germline CDR1 and CDR2: SGHNT and YYREEE (reference sequence). This clone was detected a few times. Its specificity is unknown. Before the COVID-19 pandemic, during about 2010-2018, CD4+ T cells were taken from unexposed donors. The cells were cultured for roughly 11 days before CD4+ T cells were isolated. Libraries were prepared by immunoSEQ multiplex PCR; TCRdb keeps only in-frame clonotypes and omits some of them. The profile shows 15,000 to 25,000 clones, over 70% of them singletons.

The source of this sequence is a human donor in good health. This chain connects TRBV5-4 to TRBJ1-2; D is ambiguous. Material for sequencing was CD4+ T cells from PBMCs, cultured in vitro. CDR3 protein: CASSSWEKDLIGYTF. The CDR3 bases are TGTGCCAGCAGCTCGTGGGAGAAGGATCTCATCGGCTACACCTTC.